The 10 T cell receptor beta chains given below trace back to one sample, sequenced in a study of cytomegalovirus exposure and HLA in healthy donors. The PCR used 60 Vbeta and 13 Jbeta primers. The data were produced by immunoSEQ multiplex PCR, yet TCRdb's version contains in-frame clones alone and is incomplete. The sample includes approximately 150,000 clones, over 60% of them seen just once. Sequencing was carried out using PBMCs. The receptors were gathered from a young woman in good health and CMV-seronegative.

The V call is TRBV4-1, the J call TRBJ1-2, with D unclear. V lost 0 bases and J lost 7, with 12 bases in between. This CDR3 comprises 14 residues. CDR1 and CDR2 from the germline V gene are MGHRA and YSYEKL. CDR3 nucleotides: TGCGCCAGCAGCCAAGATGCGTACAACAGTGGCTACACCTTC. Translation: CASSQDAYNSGYTF.

This chain uses TRBV11-1 with TRBJ1-1; maybe TRBD1 (5 bases). The CDR3 runs 17 residues. The germline gives CDR1 SGHAT, CDR2 FQDESV (reference sequence). Trimming pared 5 bases from V and 0 bases from J, leaving 19 bases between. The CDR3 coding sequence is TGTGCCAGCAGCGACACCTCTGCGCGGGGGATGAACACTGAAGCTTTCTTT. Amino acid sequence: CASSDTSARGMNTEAFF.

The chain has TRBV7-9 and TRBJ1-2, with D maybe TRBD1 (5 bases). Germline V gene lookup returns CDR1 SEHNR and CDR2 FQNEAQ (reference sequence). This CDR3 has 16 amino acids. V shed 1 base and J shed 5 bases, with 17 bases lying between them. The CDR3 DNA reads TGTGCCAGCAGCTTAGGCCGAGGGACTAAAGGGTATGGCTACACCTTC. As protein: CASSLGRGTKGYGYTF.

The chain recombines TRBV5-1 with TRBJ1-1, with D uncertain. V lost 0 bases and J lost 0, with 9 bases in between. Germline assignment: CDR1 SGHRS and CDR2 YFSETQ. The CDR3 runs to 15 residues. CDR3: CASSLEREMNTEAFF. DNA of the CDR3: TGCGCCAGCAGCTTGGAAAGGGAGATGAACACTGAAGCTTTCTTT.

The chain links TRBV11-2 to TRBJ1-3; TRBD1 agrees at 7 bases. The CDR3 has 15 residues. V lost 8 bases, J lost 4 bases, and 11 bases stayed unmatched. CDR1 SGHAT and CDR2 FQNNGV come from the germline V gene. CDR3 in DNA: TGTGCCAGCCACAACTCGGGACAGATCGGAAACACCATATATTTT. Translation: CASHNSGQIGNTIYF.

This clone was observed a handful of times. The chain joins TRBV4-3 to TRBJ1-4; D is uncertain. Germline CDR1 LGHNA, CDR2 YSLEER. Deletions cut 1 base from V and 5 bases from J, with 11 bases between. The CDR3 is 15 residues long. The CDR3 DNA sequence: TGCGCCAGCAGCCAAGGCGAGTCCCCGAATGAAAAACTGTTTTTT. This gives the protein CASSQGESPNEKLFF.

The genes are TRBV10-3 and TRBJ1-1; TRBD1 matches 7 bases. The germline V gene encodes CDR1 ENHRY and CDR2 SYGVKD. V lost 5 bases, J lost 3 bases, and 6 bases stayed unmatched. The CDR3 spans 14 residues. The CDR3 region has the DNA TGTGCCATCAGTTCCACAGGGGCTGACACTGAAGCTTTCTTT. This sequence encodes CAISSTGADTEAFF.

The count of this clone is one. The V call is TRBV14, the J call TRBJ1-1; D ambiguous. CDR3 length equals 13 residues. Germline V gene lookup returns CDR1 SGHDN and CDR2 FVKESK. V lost 0 bases, J lost 7 bases, and 9 bases lay in between. CDR3 amino acids: CASSQDPVNEAFF. DNA for the CDR3: TGTGCCAGCAGCCAAGACCCAGTCAATGAAGCTTTCTTT. Filled out from reference TRBV14 and TRBJ1-1, the complete variable domain reads EAGVTQFPSHSVIEKGQTVTLRCDPISGHDNLYWYRRVMGKEIKFLLHFVKESKQDESGMPNNRFLAERTGGTYSTLKVQPAELEDSGVYFCASSQDPVNEAFFGQGTRLTVV.

The V and J genes are TRBV18 and TRBJ1-1; D gene unclear. Trimming shortened V by 3 bases and J by 4 bases, and 18 bases separated the two germline ends. The CDR3 sequence is 16 residues long. The V gene's germline CDR1 is KGHSH and CDR2 LQKENI. CDR3 bases: TGTGCCAGCTCACCGGAGAGAAGGGTGAGGGCCACTGAAGCTTTCTTT. This sequence encodes CASSPERRVRATEAFF.

The chain links TRBV28 to TRBJ1-5; 8 bases fit TRBD1. The CDR3 runs to 14 residues. CDR1 and CDR2 (germline): MDHEN, SYDVKM. V trimming: 8 bases; J trimming: 1 base; junction bases outside the gene matches: 4. CDR3 DNA sequence: TGTGCCAGCCTGGACAGGGCGAGCAATCAGCCCCAGCATTTT. The encoded protein is CASLDRASNQPQHF. The variable domain in full, completed from reference TRBV28 and TRBJ1-5, reads DVKVTQSSRYLVKRTGEKVFLECVQDMDHENMFWYRQDPGLGLRLIYFSYDVKMKEKGDIPEGYSVSREKKERFSLILESASTNQTSMYLCASLDRASNQPQHFGDGTRLSIL.